This T cell receptor beta chain derives from a study of cytotoxic CD8 clonotypes in ibrutinib-treated CLL. Here immunoSEQ multiplex PCR was the method, and the copy in TCRdb shows in-frame clones only, minus some. Here the sample spans some 130,000 clones, roughly 90% being singletons. The ends were cut back, 4 bases at V and 0 bases at J, with 14 bases in the middle. Germline CDR1 is LGHNA and CDR2 is YSLEER. The CDR3 is 16 residues long. The sequencing used PBMCs, collected after 12 months of ibrutinib treatment. This receptor was obtained from a human donor with chronic lymphocytic leukemia. V is TRBV4-3 and J is TRBJ2-3; D may be TRBD1 or TRBD2 (5 bases each). CDR3 nucleotide sequence: TGCGCCAGCAGCCGAGGGGTTCCGGAAAGCACAGATACGCAGTATTTT. Protein product: CASSRGVPESTDTQYF.